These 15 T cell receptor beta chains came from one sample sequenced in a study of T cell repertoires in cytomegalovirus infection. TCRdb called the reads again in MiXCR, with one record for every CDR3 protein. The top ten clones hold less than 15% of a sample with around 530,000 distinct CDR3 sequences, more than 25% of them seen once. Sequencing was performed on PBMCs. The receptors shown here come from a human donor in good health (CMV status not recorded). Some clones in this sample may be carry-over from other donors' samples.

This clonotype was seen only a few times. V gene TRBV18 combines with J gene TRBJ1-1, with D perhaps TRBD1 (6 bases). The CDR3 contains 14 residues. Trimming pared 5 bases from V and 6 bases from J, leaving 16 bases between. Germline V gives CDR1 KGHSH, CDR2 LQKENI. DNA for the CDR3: TGTGCCAGCTCAAGCTCTCCGGGACAAGCTGAAGCTTTCTTT. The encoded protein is CASSSSPGQAEAFF.

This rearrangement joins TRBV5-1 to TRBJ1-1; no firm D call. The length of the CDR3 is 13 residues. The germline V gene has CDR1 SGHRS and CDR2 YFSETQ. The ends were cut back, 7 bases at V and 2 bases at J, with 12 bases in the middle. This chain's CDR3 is CASYEGLNTEAFF. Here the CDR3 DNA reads TGCGCCAGCTACGAAGGGCTAAACACTGAAGCTTTCTTT. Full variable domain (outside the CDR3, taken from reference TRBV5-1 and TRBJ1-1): KAGVTQTPRYLIKTRGQQVTLSCSPISGHRSVSWYQQTPGQGLQFLFEYFSETQRNKGNFPGRFSGRQFSNSRSEMNVSTLELGDSALYLCASYEGLNTEAFFGQGTRLTVV.

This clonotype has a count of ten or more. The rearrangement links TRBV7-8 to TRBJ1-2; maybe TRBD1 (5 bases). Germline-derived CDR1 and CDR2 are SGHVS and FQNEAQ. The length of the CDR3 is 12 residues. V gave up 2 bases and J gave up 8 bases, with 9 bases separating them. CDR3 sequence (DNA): TGTGCCAGCAGCTTAAGGGGAAGGGGCTACACCTTC. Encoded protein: CASSLRGRGYTF.

The chain's CDR3 is CSVGDRVPYEQYF. DNA of the CDR3: TGCAGCGTGGGGGACAGGGTCCCCTACGAGCAGTACTTC. The chain has TRBV29-1 and TRBJ2-7, with 9 nucleotides matching TRBD1. The V and J ends lost 6 bases and 2 bases, in that order; junction bases with no gene match: 5. This CDR3 contains 13 residues. CDR1 and CDR2 (germline): SQVTM, ANQGSEA.

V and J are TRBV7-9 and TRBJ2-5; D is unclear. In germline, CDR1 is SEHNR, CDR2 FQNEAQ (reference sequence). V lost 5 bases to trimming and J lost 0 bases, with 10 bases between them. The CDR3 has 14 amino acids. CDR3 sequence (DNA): TGTGCCAGCAGCCCGGGCATTTACCAAGAGACCCAGTACTTC. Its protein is CASSPGIYQETQYF.

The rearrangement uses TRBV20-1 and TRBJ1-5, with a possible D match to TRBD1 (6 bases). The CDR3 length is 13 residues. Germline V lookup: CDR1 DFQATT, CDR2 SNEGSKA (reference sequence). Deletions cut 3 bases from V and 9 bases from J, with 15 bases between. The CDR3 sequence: CSARPGGEGPQHF. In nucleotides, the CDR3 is TGCAGTGCTAGGCCCGGGGGCGAGGGGCCCCAGCATTTT.

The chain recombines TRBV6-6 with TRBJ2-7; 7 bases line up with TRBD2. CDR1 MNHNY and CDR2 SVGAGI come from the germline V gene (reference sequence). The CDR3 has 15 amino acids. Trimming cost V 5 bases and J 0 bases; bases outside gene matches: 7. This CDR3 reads CASSPSRGSSYEQYF. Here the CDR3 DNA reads TGTGCCAGCAGTCCCTCTCGCGGGAGCTCCTACGAGCAGTACTTC.

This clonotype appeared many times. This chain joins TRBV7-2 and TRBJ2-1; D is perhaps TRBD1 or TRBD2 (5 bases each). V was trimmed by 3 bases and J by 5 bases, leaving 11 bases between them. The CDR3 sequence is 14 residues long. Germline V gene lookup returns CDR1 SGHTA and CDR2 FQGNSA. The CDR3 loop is CASSLPPGHNEQFF. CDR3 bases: TGTGCCAGCAGCTTGCCGCCGGGGCACAATGAGCAGTTCTTC.

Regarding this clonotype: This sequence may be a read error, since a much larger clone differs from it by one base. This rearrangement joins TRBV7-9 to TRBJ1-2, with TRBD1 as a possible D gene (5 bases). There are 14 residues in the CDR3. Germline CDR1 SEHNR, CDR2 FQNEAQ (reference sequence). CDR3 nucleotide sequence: TGTGCCAGCAGCTCGGACATGGACCCTCATGGCTTCACCTTC. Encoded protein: CASSSDMDPHGFTF.

CDR3 bases: TGCAGCGTTGAGATCAGGGACGCCTACAATGAGCAGTTCTTC. Protein sequence: CSVEIRDAYNEQFF. The chain is built from TRBV29-1 and TRBJ2-1; D is tentatively TRBD1 or TRBD2 (5 bases each). V lost 3 bases and J lost 2, with 11 bases in between. Germline V CDR1 and CDR2: SQVTM, ANQGSEA. This CDR3 has 14 residues.

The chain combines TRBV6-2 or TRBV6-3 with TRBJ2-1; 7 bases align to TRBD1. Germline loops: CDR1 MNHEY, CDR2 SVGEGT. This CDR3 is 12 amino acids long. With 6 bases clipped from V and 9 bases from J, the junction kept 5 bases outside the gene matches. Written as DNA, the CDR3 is TGTGCCAGCAGACGTACAGGGGCTGAGCAGTTCTTC. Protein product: CASRRTGAEQFF.

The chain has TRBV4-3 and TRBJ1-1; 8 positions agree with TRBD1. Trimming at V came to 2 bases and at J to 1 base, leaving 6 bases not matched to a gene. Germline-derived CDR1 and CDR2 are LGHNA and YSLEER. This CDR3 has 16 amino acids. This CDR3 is CASSQTLTGENTEAFF. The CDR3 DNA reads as TGCGCCAGCAGCCAAACTTTGACAGGGGAGAACACTGAAGCTTTCTTT.

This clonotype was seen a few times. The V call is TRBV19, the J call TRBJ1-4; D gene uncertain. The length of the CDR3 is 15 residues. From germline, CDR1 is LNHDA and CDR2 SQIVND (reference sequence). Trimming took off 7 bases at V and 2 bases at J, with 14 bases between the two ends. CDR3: CASNDPPGTNEKLFF. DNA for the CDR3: TGTGCCAGTAATGATCCCCCGGGGACTAATGAAAAACTGTTTTTT.

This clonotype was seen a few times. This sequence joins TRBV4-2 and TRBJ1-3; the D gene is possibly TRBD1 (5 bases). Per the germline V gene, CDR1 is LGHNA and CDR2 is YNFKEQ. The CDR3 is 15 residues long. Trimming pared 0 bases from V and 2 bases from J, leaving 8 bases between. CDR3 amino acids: CASSQDRGAGNTIYF. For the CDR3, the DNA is TGTGCCAGCAGCCAAGATCGAGGGGCTGGAAACACCATATATTTT.

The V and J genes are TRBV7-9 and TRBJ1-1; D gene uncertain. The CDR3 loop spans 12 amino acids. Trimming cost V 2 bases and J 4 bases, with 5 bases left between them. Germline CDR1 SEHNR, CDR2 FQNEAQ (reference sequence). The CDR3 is CASSLHSTEAFF. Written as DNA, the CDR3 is TGTGCCAGCAGCTTACACAGCACTGAAGCTTTCTTT.